The 3 T cell receptor beta chains below all came from one sample that was sequenced in a study of blood T cell repertoires in COVID-19. Sequencing used immunoSEQ multiplex PCR; TCRdb keeps in-frame clones, though not all of them. Of approximately 110,000 clones in the sample, around nine tenths were seen once. The sample consisted of peripheral blood. The source of these receptors is a man in his forties or fifties with acute or convalescent COVID-19.

The J gene is TRBJ1-3, the V gene TRBV10-3; weak D call: TRBD1 (5 bases). Germline CDR1 and CDR2: ENHRY and SYGVKD. The V end was cut by 0 bases, the J end by 4 bases, with 10 bases between. This CDR3 contains 15 residues. The CDR3 reads CAISESAGQGNTIYF. CDR3 sequence (DNA): TGTGCCATCAGTGAGTCCGCGGGGCAGGGAAACACCATATATTTT.

This rearrangement joins TRBV5-1 to TRBJ2-7, with TRBD1 as a possible D gene (5 bases). Germline V gives CDR1 SGHRS, CDR2 YFSETQ. The ends were cut back, 1 base at V and 1 base at J, with 12 bases in the middle. The CDR3 length is 15 residues. Written as DNA, the CDR3 is TGCGCCAGCAGCTTGCAGGGCCCCCCGTCCTACGAGCAGTACTTC. Translation: CASSLQGPPSYEQYF.

The chain links TRBV2 to TRBJ1-5, with TRBD1 as a possible D gene (6 bases). V was cut by 3 bases and J by 7 bases, with 13 bases left in between. The CDR3 is 14 amino acids. CDR1 and CDR2 (germline): SNHLY, FYNNEI. This CDR3 reads CASSEARGGQPQHF. DNA of the CDR3: TGTGCCAGCAGTGAGGCCAGGGGCGGCCAGCCCCAGCATTTT.